These 13 T cell receptor beta chains originate from one sample sequenced in a study of early T cells in non-severe SARS-CoV-2 infection. TCRdb reanalysed the 5' RACE reads using MiXCR and keeps one entry per CDR3 protein. Of about 80,000 distinct CDR3 sequences in the sample, about 5% were seen once. This specimen consisted of whole blood, obtained at baseline. All receptors derive from an adult who was a healthcare worker with PCR-confirmed SARS-CoV-2 infection or an uninfected control (not recorded which).

In this sample, this clonotype turned up many times. The chain employs TRBV14 and TRBJ1-2; possible D gene TRBD1, 6 bases. Between the trimmed V and J ends, which lost 3 bases and 3 bases, there was a span of 14 bases. CDR1 and CDR2 from the germline V gene are SGHDN and FVKESK. There are 15 residues in the CDR3. Here the CDR3 DNA reads TGTGCCAGCAGCCAGTTTACAGGGATGGACTATGGCTACACCTTC. It encodes CASSQFTGMDYGYTF.

The gene calls are TRBV11-2 and TRBJ1-2; maybe TRBD1 (5 bases). Trimming pared 4 bases from V and 8 bases from J, leaving 20 bases between. Germline V gene lookup returns CDR1 SGHAT and CDR2 FQNNGV. There are 15 residues in the CDR3. In DNA form, the CDR3 reads TGTGCCAGCAGCTCGACCAGGCAGGGAATAGGCGGCTACACCTTC. Translation: CASSSTRQGIGGYTF.

This clonotype was seen at least ten times. The rearrangement joins TRBV12-3 or TRBV12-4 to TRBJ1-1, with D possibly being TRBD1 (5 bases). V gave up 6 bases and J gave up 6 bases, with 17 bases separating them. The length of the CDR3 is 14 residues. The CDR3 DNA reads TGTGCCAGCAGCCGGGGGACCGCCTCCGCTGAAGCTTTCTTT. As protein: CASSRGTASAEAFF.

This clonotype has ten or more counts. The chain couples TRBV7-3 to TRBJ2-3; 7 bases map to TRBD2. In germline, CDR1 is SGHTA, CDR2 FQGTGA. With V trimmed by 3 bases and J by 0 bases, 3 bases remained unmatched. CDR3 size: 15 residues. The chain's CDR3 is CASSLAGASTDTQYF. In nucleotides, the CDR3 is TGTGCCAGCAGCTTGGCGGGAGCGAGCACAGATACGCAGTATTTT.

This clonotype was seen a handful of times. Sequence at one end of the junction differs from germline and may be a read error. The rearrangement links TRBV19 to TRBJ1-2, with D maybe TRBD1 (5 bases). CDR1 is LNHDA and CDR2 is SQIVND in the germline V gene (reference sequence). The CDR3 totals 14 residues. CDR3 sequence (DNA): TGTGTCAGTCAAGGGGTGGCCAGGACGGGTGGCTACACCTTC. Its translation: CVSQGVARTGGYTF.

This sequence joins TRBV9 and TRBJ1-2, with 8 nucleotides matching TRBD1. CDR1 is SGDLS and CDR2 is YYNGEE in the germline V gene. The CDR3 has 15 amino acids. J lost 2 bases, V lost 4 bases, and 7 bases had no gene match. CDR3 loop: CASSSGQGRNYGYTF. CDR3 in DNA: TGTGCCAGCAGCTCAGGACAGGGCCGAAACTATGGCTACACCTTC.

The V and J genes are TRBV3-1 and TRBJ2-1, with a weak D call TRBD2 (5 bases). Germline V gene lookup returns CDR1 LGHDT and CDR2 YNNKEL (reference sequence). The CDR3 has 15 amino acids. With 7 bases removed from V and 5 bases from J, the gap between germline ends came to 18 bases. The CDR3 DNA is TGTGCCAGCAAAATACGGAACGCGGGCCACAATGAGCAGTTCTTC. It yields the protein CASKIRNAGHNEQFF.

This clonotype was picked up many times. This chain joins TRBV11-3 and TRBJ2-1, with TRBD1 matching 8 bases. V shed 5 bases, J shed 12 bases, and the junction held 9 bases outside the gene matches. The CDR3 totals 13 residues. Germline-derived CDR1 and CDR2 are SGHNT and YENEEA. The chain's CDR3 is CASSPKDRVGQFF. The CDR3 DNA sequence: TGTGCCAGCAGCCCCAAGGACAGGGTTGGGCAGTTCTTC.

This clonotype occurred a few times. The V gene is TRBV24-1, the J gene TRBJ2-3; a possible D gene is TRBD1 (6 bases). Trimming stripped 2 bases from V and 2 bases from J, with 10 bases between. Germline V gene sequence: CDR1 KGHDR, CDR2 SFDVKD. The CDR3 contains 15 residues. CDR3 sequence reads: CATSDSRDITDTQYF. The DNA for the CDR3 is TGTGCCACCAGTGATTCCCGGGACATCACAGATACGCAGTATTTT.

This clonotype has more than one count but fewer than ten. The chain has TRBV2 and TRBJ2-1; possibly TRBD1 for D (7 bases). This CDR3 is 14 amino acids long. Germline V gene data show CDR1 as SNHLY and CDR2 as FYNNEI. Trimming took 7 bases from V and 8 from J, leaving 18 bases between them. The CDR3 loop reads CASIGRGVRDEQFF. The CDR3 coding sequence is TGTGCCAGCATCGGCAGGGGGGTTCGCGATGAGCAGTTCTTC.

The chain links TRBV4-1 to TRBJ2-7, with a tentative D call TRBD2 (6 bases). V lost 0 bases, J lost 1 base, and 13 bases lay in between. This CDR3 spans 16 amino acids. Germline CDR1 and CDR2: MGHRA and YSYEKL. The CDR3 loop reads CASSQEPGEKSYEQYF. The CDR3 coding sequence is TGCGCCAGCAGCCAAGAACCGGGGGAAAAGTCCTACGAGCAGTACTTC.

This clonotype came up many times. This sequence joins TRBV6-5 and TRBJ1-5; D unresolved. Trimming took 0 bases from V and 0 from J, leaving 6 bases between them. CDR3 length equals 15 residues. Germline V CDR1 and CDR2: MNHEY, SVGAGI. The CDR3 is CASSYSWGSNQPQHF. The DNA for the CDR3 is TGTGCCAGCAGTTACTCTTGGGGTAGCAATCAGCCCCAGCATTTT.

This clonotype has only a few counts. The chain uses TRBV9 and TRBJ2-7; D assignment may be TRBD1 or TRBD2 (5 bases each). Germline V gene sequence: CDR1 SGDLS, CDR2 YYNGEE. This CDR3 has 14 amino acids. The V and J ends lost 0 bases and 7 bases respectively, with 14 bases between them. The CDR3 coding sequence is TGTGCCAGCAGCGTAGGGGGGAGTGCGAAAGAGCAGTACTTC. Protein: CASSVGGSAKEQYF.